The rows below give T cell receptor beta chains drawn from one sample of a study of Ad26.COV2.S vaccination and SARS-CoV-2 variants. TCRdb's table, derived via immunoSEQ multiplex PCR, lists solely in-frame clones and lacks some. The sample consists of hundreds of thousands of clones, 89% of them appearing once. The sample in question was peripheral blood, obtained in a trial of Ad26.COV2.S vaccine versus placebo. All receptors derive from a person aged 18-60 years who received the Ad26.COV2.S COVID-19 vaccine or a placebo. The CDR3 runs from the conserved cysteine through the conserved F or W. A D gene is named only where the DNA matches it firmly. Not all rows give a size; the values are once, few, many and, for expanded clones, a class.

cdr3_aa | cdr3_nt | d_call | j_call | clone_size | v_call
CASSLDSNYGYTF | TGCGCCAGCAGCTTGGACAGCAACTATGGCTACACCTTC | - | TRBJ1-2 | - | TRBV5-1
CAISRQGLGTEAFF | TGTGCCATCAGCCGACAGGGATTGGGCACTGAAGCTTTCTTT | TRBD1 | TRBJ1-1 | - | TRBV10-3
CASSLFPSTEAFF | TGTGCCAGCAGCTTGTTTCCAAGCACTGAAGCTTTCTTT | - | TRBJ1-1 | - | TRBV5-4
CASSPWGGKTDTQYF | TGTGCCAGCTCACCCTGGGGAGGGAAAACAGATACGCAGTATTTT | TRBD2 | TRBJ2-3 | - | TRBV18
CASSYSNPSSGNTIYF | TGTGCCAGCAGTTACTCGAATCCGAGCTCTGGAAACACCATATATTTT | - | TRBJ1-3 | - | TRBV6-5
CASSVATGGLNGYTF | TGTGCCAGCAGTGTGGCGACAGGGGGCCTCAATGGCTACACCTTC | TRBD1 | TRBJ1-2 | - | TRBV2
CASSPSSGGANEQFF | TGTGCCAGCAGCCCTTCTAGCGGGGGGGCCAATGAGCAGTTCTTC | TRBD2 | TRBJ2-1 | - | TRBV7-3
CASSLGGGISYEQYF | TGTGCCAGCAGCTTAGGCGGGGGGATCTCCTACGAGCAGTACTTC | TRBD2 | TRBJ2-7 | - | TRBV7-8
CASSEAGDPHEQYF | TGCGCCAGCAGTGAGGCGGGAGACCCTCACGAGCAGTACTTC | TRBD2 | TRBJ2-7 | - | TRBV10-1
CASSFQGGGTEAFF | TGTGCCAGCAGCTTTCAGGGAGGAGGGACTGAAGCTTTCTTT | - | TRBJ1-1 | - | TRBV7-2
CASSRISNQPQHF | TGTGCCAGCAGCAGAATTAGCAATCAGCCCCAGCATTTT | - | TRBJ1-5 | once | TRBV9
CAWRTGIYEQYF | TGTGCCTGGAGGACAGGGATTTACGAGCAGTACTTC | TRBD1 | TRBJ2-7 | - | TRBV30
CASSPRGGNGEAFF | TGTGCCAGCAGCCCACGGGGGGGGAACGGTGAAGCTTTCTTT | - | TRBJ1-1 | once | TRBV3-1/TRBV3-2
CASSTQGGSANEKLFF | TGTGCCAGCAGCACGCAGGGGGGCTCGGCTAATGAAAAACTGTTTTTT | TRBD1 | TRBJ1-4 | - | TRBV4-2
CASSYGGINTPQHF | TGTGCCAGCAGTTACGGGGGGATCAACACTCCTCAGCATTTT | - | TRBJ1-5 | - | TRBV6-6
CAAQGQSGTYEQYF | TGTGCCGCCCAGGGACAGTCCGGGACCTACGAGCAGTACTTC | TRBD1 | TRBJ2-7 | - | TRBV10-3
CASSYLGQGDSPLHF | TGTGCCAGCAGTTACCTTGGCCAGGGTGATTCACCCCTCCACTTT | - | TRBJ1-6 | - | TRBV6-5
CASIRGQGFSDTQYF | TGTGCCAGCATTCGCGGACAGGGTTTCTCAGATACGCAGTATTTT | TRBD1 | TRBJ2-3 | - | TRBV7-9
CASRFGQDNSPLHF | TGTGCCAGCAGATTTGGACAGGATAATTCACCCCTCCACTTT | TRBD1 | TRBJ1-6 | - | TRBV5-4
CASSLSHYGYTF | TGTGCCAGCAGCTTAAGTCACTATGGCTACACCTTC | - | TRBJ1-2 | - | TRBV7-9
CASSEAGEAGGLNIQYF | TGTGCCAGCAGTGAAGCGGGGGAGGCAGGGGGCCTGAACATTCAGTACTTC | TRBD1 | TRBJ2-4 | - | TRBV6-1
CASSFQTGTRSYNEQFF | TGTGCCAGCAGTTTTCAAACCGGGACTAGGTCCTACAATGAGCAGTTCTTC | TRBD2 | TRBJ2-1 | - | TRBV27
CASSQGADRDNSPLHF | TGCGCCAGCAGCCAAGGTGCAGATCGGGATAATTCACCCCTCCACTTT | - | TRBJ1-6 | - | TRBV4-3
CASSQFSGANVLTF | TGTGCCAGCAGCCAATTCTCTGGGGCCAACGTCCTGACTTTC | - | TRBJ2-6 | - | TRBV3-1/TRBV3-2
CASSGAGTSGSNEQFF | TGTGCCAGCAGCGGAGCCGGGACTAGCGGGAGCAATGAGCAGTTCTTC | TRBD2 | TRBJ2-1 | - | TRBV9
CASSSIPYSRVKPGELFF | TGCGCCAGCAGCTCCATCCCCTACTCCCGCGTAAAGCCCGGGGAGCTGTTTTTT | - | TRBJ2-2 | - | TRBV5-1
CASSIAGWNGYTF | TGTGCCAGTAGTATAGCCGGGTGGAATGGCTACACCTTC | - | TRBJ1-2 | - | TRBV19
CASSYSSTGPSYEQYF | TGTGCCAGCAGTTACTCCTCAACCGGGCCATCCTACGAGCAGTACTTC | - | TRBJ2-7 | once | TRBV6-5
CASSLAGTFEQYF | TGCGCCAGCAGCTTGGCCGGGACATTTGAGCAGTACTTC | - | TRBJ2-7 | - | TRBV5-1
CASSTTGGRFYGYTF | TGTGCCAGCAGCACTACAGGGGGCAGATTCTATGGCTACACCTTC | TRBD1 | TRBJ1-2 | - | TRBV6-2/TRBV6-3
CTSSLGYEQYF | TGCACCAGCAGCCTGGGCTACGAGCAGTACTTC | - | TRBJ2-7 | few | TRBV1
CASSRGYATNTEAFF | TGTGCCAGCAGCAGGGGCTACGCCACGAACACTGAAGCTTTCTTT | - | TRBJ1-1 | - | TRBV2
CASSQDRGTGSGYTF | TGCGCCAGCAGCCAAGATCGGGGCACGGGAAGTGGCTACACCTTC | - | TRBJ1-2 | - | TRBV4-3
CASSPSGGLMLEQYF | TGTGCCAGCAGCCCAAGTGGGGGGCTAATGCTCGAGCAGTACTTC | - | TRBJ2-7 | once | TRBV3-1/TRBV3-2
CASSLAAGRESGTQYF | TGCGCCAGCAGCTTGGCCGCCGGGCGGGAGTCAGGTACGCAGTATTTT | TRBD2 | TRBJ2-3 | - | TRBV5-1
CSVGDFSTDTQYF | TGCAGCGTCGGGGACTTTAGCACAGATACGCAGTATTTT | - | TRBJ2-3 | - | TRBV29-1
CASSLGVAGGLQNDEQFF | TGTGCCAGCAGCCTCGGAGTAGCGGGAGGCCTCCAGAACGATGAGCAGTTCTTC | TRBD2 | TRBJ2-1 | - | TRBV9
CASSYSIDTEAFF | TGTGCCAGCAGTTACTCGATCGACACTGAAGCTTTCTTT | - | TRBJ1-1 | few | TRBV6-5
CASRSQPGQGANYGYTF | TGTGCCAGCAGGTCGCAACCGGGACAGGGGGCTAACTATGGCTACACCTTC | TRBD1 | TRBJ1-2 | - | TRBV2
CASSPLAGGGNEQFF | TGTGCCAGCAGTCCGCTAGCGGGGGGAGGTAATGAGCAGTTCTTC | TRBD2 | TRBJ2-1 | - | TRBV6-5
CASSYSPHNYGYTF | TGTGCCAGCAGTTACTCCCCGCATAACTATGGCTACACCTTC | - | TRBJ1-2 | once | TRBV6-5
CASSSPGGVAGSETQYF | TGTGCCAGCAGCTCGCCAGGGGGGGTAGCGGGAAGTGAGACCCAGTACTTC | - | TRBJ2-5 | - | TRBV11-2
CASSPQRGSYEQYF | TGTGCCAGCTCACCACAGCGGGGGTCCTACGAGCAGTACTTC | TRBD2 | TRBJ2-7 | few | TRBV18
CASSEYNEQFF | TGCGCCAGCAGTGAGTACAATGAGCAGTTCTTC | - | TRBJ2-1 | - | TRBV10-2
CASRASGGLEQYF | TGTGCCAGCAGGGCTAGCGGGGGCCTGGAGCAGTACTTC | TRBD2 | TRBJ2-7 | - | TRBV2
CASSPRGMNTEAFF | TGTGCCAGCAGCCCCAGGGGCATGAACACTGAAGCTTTCTTT | - | TRBJ1-1 | - | TRBV7-9
CASSLEWGGRARNEQFF | TGTGCCAGCAGCTTAGAGTGGGGCGGGAGGGCCCGCAATGAGCAGTTCTTC | TRBD2 | TRBJ2-1 | - | TRBV7-9
CSAPGVGEQYF | TGCAGTGCCCCTGGGGTGGGTGAGCAGTACTTC | - | TRBJ2-7 | - | TRBV20-1
CASSPGTATYEQYF | TGTGCCAGCTCACCAGGGACGGCGACCTACGAGCAGTACTTC | - | TRBJ2-7 | - | TRBV18
CASSQDRESYGYTF | TGTGCCAGCAGTCAGGACAGGGAGAGCTATGGCTACACCTTC | TRBD1 | TRBJ1-2 | - | TRBV2
CASSVGGGDTEAFF | TGTGCCAGCAGCGTAGGAGGCGGGGACACTGAAGCTTTCTTT | - | TRBJ1-1 | - | TRBV9
CASSTPSANYGYTF | TGTGCCAGCTCTACACCTAGCGCTAACTATGGCTACACCTTC | - | TRBJ1-2 | - | TRBV6-5